The rows below give T cell receptor beta chains drawn from one sample of a study of T-cell reconstitution after alpha-beta-depleted transplantation in children. One entry per CDR3 protein results from TCRdb running MiXCR on the PCR reads. The sample has about 400,000 distinct CDR3 sequences, 20% seen once. The sample in question was PBMCs from the stem cell graft donor, obtained from the stem cell graft. Receptors originate from a human donor who donated a stem cell graft to a child with acute myeloid leukemia. The CDR3 runs from the conserved cysteine through the conserved F or W. The order of the fields is V gene, clone size, CDR3 length, J gene, D gene, CDR3 protein, CDR3 DNA. D genes are given only for firm matches. Clone size is given for some rows only: seen once, a few or many times, or a class if the clone is expanded.

TRBV5-1	.	15	TRBJ2-7	.	CASSPSRGMLGEQYF	TGCGCCAGCAGCCCCTCTCGCGGGATGCTAGGAGAGCAGTACTTC
TRBV12-3/TRBV12-4	.	15	TRBJ1-5	TRBD1	CASTLDRGNNQPQHF	TGTGCCAGCACCCTCGACAGGGGGAACAATCAGCCCCAGCATTTT
TRBV19	few	14	TRBJ1-1	TRBD1	CASSIRGQATEAFF	TGTGCCAGTAGTATCCGAGGACAGGCTACTGAAGCTTTCTTT
TRBV12-3/TRBV12-4	few	15	TRBJ1-3	.	CASSNRDGTGNTIYF	TGTGCCAGCAGTAATCGGGACGGTACTGGAAACACCATATATTTT
TRBV4-2	few	12	TRBJ2-3	.	CASSGPGRREYF	TGTGCCAGCAGTGGTCCGGGACGGCGGGAGTATTTT
TRBV13	.	16	TRBJ2-1	TRBD2	CASSLGRLAGGNEQFF	TGTGCCAGCAGCTTAGGGCGACTAGCGGGAGGTAATGAGCAGTTCTTC
TRBV5-1	.	14	TRBJ2-3	.	CASSDRRGTDTQYF	TGCGCCAGCAGCGATCGCAGGGGTACAGATACGCAGTATTTT
TRBV11-3	few	14	TRBJ2-1	TRBD2	CASSWAGGLNEQFF	TGTGCCAGCAGCTGGGCGGGAGGTCTGAATGAGCAGTTCTTC
TRBV24-1	.	12	TRBJ1-2	.	CATSGTNYGYTF	TGTGCCACCAGTGGGACTAACTATGGCTACACCTTC
TRBV5-1	few	15	TRBJ2-7	.	CASSGTGTPPYEQYF	TGCGCCAGCAGCGGGACCGGGACACCACCCTACGAGCAGTACTTC
TRBV5-1	few	14	TRBJ2-3	TRBD2	CASSPGLAPDTQYF	TGCGCCAGCAGCCCCGGACTAGCTCCAGATACGCAGTATTTT
TRBV11-3	.	17	TRBJ1-1	.	CASSLSSASWGDTEAFF	TGTGCCAGCAGCTTAAGTTCGGCCAGCTGGGGGGACACTGAAGCTTTCTTT
TRBV20-1	.	15	TRBJ2-5	TRBD2	CSASKLAGAGETQYF	TGCAGTGCTAGTAAATTAGCGGGGGCTGGGGAGACCCAGTACTTC
TRBV20-1	many	11	TRBJ2-7	.	CSARVTQRVYF	TGCAGTGCTAGAGTTACCCAGCGAGTGTACTTC
TRBV27	.	15	TRBJ1-5	.	CASSLSLPGNQPQHF	TGTGCCAGCAGTTTGAGTCTACCAGGGAATCAGCCCCAGCATTTT
TRBV5-1	.	15	TRBJ1-3	.	CASSFSLDGGNTIYF	TGCGCCAGCAGCTTCTCGTTGGACGGGGGAAACACCATATATTTT
TRBV12-3/TRBV12-4	.	12	TRBJ2-5	.	CASSSASGLGYF	TGTGCCAGCAGTTCAGCCTCTGGGCTGGGATACTTC
TRBV5-1	few	17	TRBJ2-6	TRBD1	CASTPGTGLSGANVLTF	TGCGCCAGCACACCCGGGACAGGGCTATCTGGGGCCAACGTCCTGACTTTC
TRBV27	.	14	TRBJ2-6	.	CASSSYSGANVLTF	TGTGCCAGCAGTTCCTACTCTGGGGCCAACGTCCTGACTTTC
TRBV12-3/TRBV12-4	.	13	TRBJ2-3	.	CASSSSTTDTQYF	TGTGCCAGCAGTTCAAGCACCACAGATACGCAGTATTTT
TRBV12-3/TRBV12-4	many	15	TRBJ2-7	TRBD1	CASSQDRFNSYEQYF	TGTGCCAGCAGTCAGGACAGGTTCAATTCCTACGAGCAGTACTTC
TRBV28	few	15	TRBJ1-2	.	CASSLEGTREYGYTF	TGTGCCAGCAGTTTGGAAGGGACTAGGGAGTATGGCTACACCTTC
TRBV29-1	few	13	TRBJ2-2	TRBD2	CSVGMAGAGELFF	TGCAGCGTCGGCATGGCGGGAGCCGGGGAGCTGTTTTTT
TRBV20-1	many	14	TRBJ2-3	TRBD2	CSARWLAGSDTQYF	TGCAGTGCTAGGTGGCTAGCGGGATCAGATACGCAGTATTTT
TRBV7-2	.	11	TRBJ2-1	.	CASSLGGLRFF	TGTGCCAGCAGCTTAGGGGGGCTCCGCTTCTTC
TRBV20-1	many	14	TRBJ2-7	.	CSARLGGNSYEQYF	TGCAGTGCTAGATTGGGGGGCAACTCCTACGAGCAGTACTTC
TRBV20-1	few	15	TRBJ2-5	.	CSARASRGLGETQYF	TGCAGTGCTAGAGCTAGTAGGGGTCTCGGGGAGACCCAGTACTTC
TRBV12-3/TRBV12-4	few	14	TRBJ1-1	TRBD1	CASSFDRANTEAFF	TGTGCCAGCAGTTTCGACAGGGCGAACACTGAAGCTTTCTTT
TRBV12-3/TRBV12-4	few	20	TRBJ1-5	.	CASSFWFGGQGSVSNQPQHF	TGTGCCAGCAGTTTCTGGTTTGGAGGCCAGGGCAGTGTAAGCAATCAGCCCCAGCATTTT
TRBV28	few	12	TRBJ2-7	.	CASHRTSYEQYF	TGTGCCAGCCATAGGACATCCTACGAGCAGTACTTC
TRBV3-1	.	15	TRBJ2-3	TRBD1	CASSPYRGKADTQYF	TGTGCCAGCAGCCCGTACAGGGGGAAGGCAGATACGCAGTATTTT
TRBV12-3/TRBV12-4	.	16	TRBJ2-3	TRBD2	CASSSELAGSTDTQYF	TGTGCCAGCAGTTCGGAACTAGCGGGAAGCACAGATACGCAGTATTTT
TRBV7-2	.	13	TRBJ2-3	.	CASSLASGSTQYF	TGTGCCAGCAGCTTGGCTTCGGGCAGTACGCAGTATTTT
TRBV7-3	few	15	TRBJ2-1	TRBD2	CASSPLAGGANEQFF	TGTGCCAGCAGCCCGCTAGCGGGAGGGGCCAATGAGCAGTTCTTC
TRBV20-1	.	13	TRBJ2-7	.	CSARDKDSYEQYF	TGCAGTGCTAGAGATAAGGACTCCTACGAGCAGTACTTC
TRBV20-1	.	14	TRBJ1-3	.	CSARPPSSGNTIYF	TGCAGTGCTCGACCTCCGTCATCTGGAAACACCATATATTTT
TRBV6-1	few	13	TRBJ2-7	.	CASSGDRGYEQYF	TGTGCCAGCAGTGGGGATAGGGGCTACGAGCAGTACTTC